This entry lists 10 T cell receptor beta chains sequenced from one sample in a study of cytomegalovirus exposure and HLA in healthy donors. The primer mix had 60 Vbeta and 13 Jbeta primers. Assay: immunoSEQ multiplex PCR; the TCRdb copy retains only in-frame clones and omits some. The data contain some 170,000 clones, about 71% of them singletons. The specimen sequenced was PBMCs. The receptors originated from a woman between 25 and 40 years old in good health and CMV-seronegative.

V and J are TRBV5-6 and TRBJ2-7; the match to TRBD2 covers 7 bases. The CDR3 has 15 residues. With V trimmed by 4 bases and J by 6 bases, 13 bases remained unmatched. Germline V gene data show CDR1 as SGHDT and CDR2 as YYEEEE. DNA of the CDR3: TGTGCCAGCAGCGCGACGACCAGCGGGATCGGCGAGCAGTACTTC. This sequence encodes CASSATTSGIGEQYF. Drawing the rest from reference TRBV5-6 and TRBJ2-7, the complete variable domain is DAGVTQSPTHLIKTRGQQVTLRCSPKSGHDTVSWYQQALGQGPQFIFQYYEEEERQRGNFPDRFSGHQFPNYSSELNVNALLLGDSALYLCASSATTSGIGEQYFGPGTRLTVT.

J is TRBJ2-3 and V is TRBV7-3; TRBD1 is a possible D gene (7 bases). Germline V gene lookup returns CDR1 SGHTA and CDR2 FQGTGA. V was trimmed by 2 bases and J by 3 bases, leaving 9 bases between them. The CDR3 sequence is 14 residues long. The CDR3 region has the DNA TGTGCCAGCAGCTTACAGGGGGGAACAGATACGCAGTATTTT. It yields the protein CASSLQGGTDTQYF.

The J gene is TRBJ2-7, the V gene TRBV15; 8 bases fit TRBD1. Trimming cost V 1 base and J 8 bases; bases outside gene matches: 10. This CDR3 comprises 15 residues. Germline V lookup: CDR1 LNHNV, CDR2 YYDKDF (reference sequence). This CDR3 is CATSRGGTGLPQQYF. The CDR3 nucleotides are TGTGCCACCAGCAGAGGAGGGACAGGTTTACCACAGCAGTACTTC.

This clone turned up a few times. The chain employs TRBV7-9 and TRBJ1-2; maybe TRBD1 (6 bases). CDR3 length: 16 residues. The V end lost 3 bases, the J end lost 2 bases, and 16 bases lay between the germline ends. Looked up from germline, CDR1 is SEHNR and CDR2 is FQNEAQ (reference sequence). This CDR3 is CASSLDSPRSNYGYTF. The CDR3 DNA is TGTGCCAGCAGCTTGGACAGCCCCCGATCAAACTATGGCTACACCTTC.

This chain joins TRBV4-2 and TRBJ2-3; 7 positions match TRBD2. V lost 4 bases to trimming and J lost 3 bases; unmatched junction nucleotides: 10. The germline V gene encodes CDR1 LGHNA and CDR2 YNFKEQ. This CDR3 has 16 amino acids. This CDR3 reads CASSPGEGPGTDTQYF. Written as DNA, the CDR3 is TGTGCCAGCAGCCCGGGGGAGGGGCCAGGGACAGATACGCAGTATTTT.

This chain connects TRBV7-8 to TRBJ1-5; 11 bases map to TRBD1. J gave up 4 bases and V 5 bases, and 7 bases lay outside the gene matches. The CDR3 totals 16 residues. Germline V CDR1 and CDR2: SGHVS, FQNEAQ. CDR3 DNA sequence: TGTGCCAGCAGCCCGAGGGACAGGGGGACGAATCAGCCCCAGCATTTT. Translating it yields CASSPRDRGTNQPQHF.

A single count supports this clone. V usage is TRBV11-1 and J usage is TRBJ1-6; the D gene is possibly TRBD1 (5 bases). V lost 5 bases to trimming and J lost 13 bases, with 18 bases between them. The CDR3 runs to 14 residues. Germline loops: CDR1 SGHAT, CDR2 FQDESV (reference sequence). The CDR3 nucleotides read TGTGCCAGCAGCCCGGGACTGGGGTTTTTCCCCCTCCACTTT. It is translated as CASSPGLGFFPLHF.

The chain combines TRBV28 with TRBJ2-7; D gene unclear. The CDR3 totals 14 residues. Trimming stripped 1 base from V and 5 bases from J, with 12 bases between. Germline loops: CDR1 MDHEN, CDR2 SYDVKM. The CDR3 reads CASSLFRIAHEQYF. The CDR3 DNA reads as TGTGCCAGCAGTTTATTCCGAATAGCCCACGAGCAGTACTTC.

The chain employs TRBV6-1 and TRBJ2-4, with D uncertain. Germline V lookup: CDR1 MNHNS, CDR2 SASEGT. The V gene lost 6 bases and the J gene lost 5 bases, with 11 bases spanning the gap. The CDR3 consists of 13 residues. This CDR3 reads CASRGLGENIQYF. CDR3 DNA sequence: TGTGCCAGCAGGGGCCTCGGTGAAAACATTCAGTACTTC.

The chain links TRBV19 to TRBJ2-7; D gene uncertain. V was clipped by 3 bases and J by 1 base, with 10 bases between them. The CDR3 is 14 amino acids. Germline V CDR1 and CDR2: LNHDA, SQIVND (reference sequence). CDR3 sequence: CASSMEWSSYEQYF. The CDR3 bases are TGTGCCAGTAGTATGGAGTGGTCGTCCTACGAGCAGTACTTC.